Each of the 14 T cell receptor beta chains below was sequenced from the same sample in a study of neoadjuvant nivolumab and ipilimumab in lung cancer. Assay: immunoSEQ multiplex PCR; the TCRdb copy retains only in-frame clones and omits some. The sample lists roughly 45,000 clones; around 88% were seen once. Sequenced material: blood, taken before neoadjuvant nivolumab, alone or with ipilimumab. These TCRs come from an adult with non-small cell lung cancer. Some clones in this sample may be carry-over from other donors' samples.

The J gene is TRBJ2-5, the V gene TRBV14; possible D gene TRBD2, 5 bases. The CDR3 extends over 16 amino acids. Trimming took 1 base from V and 4 from J, leaving 16 bases between them. CDR1 is SGHDN and CDR2 is FVKESK in the germline V gene. The DNA of the CDR3 is TGTGCCAGCAGCCAAGGAGAAAGGACTGGATCAGAGACCCAGTACTTC. Translated, it gives CASSQGERTGSETQYF.

The table lists this clone with a count of one. This chain links TRBV11-2 with TRBJ1-1; D uncertain. V was trimmed by 2 bases and J by 0 bases, leaving 7 bases between them. From germline, CDR1 is SGHAT and CDR2 FQNNGV. The CDR3 has 14 amino acids. The DNA of the CDR3 is TGTGCCAGCAGCTTATGGGCGTTGAACACTGAAGCTTTCTTT. Protein: CASSLWALNTEAFF.

The rearrangement uses TRBV25-1 and TRBJ1-3, with a possible D match to TRBD1 (5 bases). The CDR3 covers 12 residues. The V and J ends lost 4 bases and 8 bases respectively, with 9 bases between them. Germline V CDR1 and CDR2: MGHDK, SYGVNS. The chain's CDR3 is CASSAGGDTIYF. DNA of the CDR3: TGTGCCAGCAGTGCCGGAGGGGACACCATATATTTT.

The V call is TRBV18, the J call TRBJ2-5; D possibly matches TRBD1 or TRBD2 (6 bases each). CDR3 length equals 13 residues. V lost 2 bases to trimming and J lost 4 bases, with 8 bases between them. From germline, CDR1 is KGHSH and CDR2 LQKENI. The CDR3 region has the DNA TGTGCCAGCTCACCAGGAGGGGGAGAGACCCAGTACTTC. It encodes CASSPGGGETQYF.

The rearrangement uses TRBV11-3 and TRBJ2-1; D may correspond to TRBD1 or TRBD2 (7 bases each). CDR1 is SGHNT, CDR2 YENEEA, per germline. V gave up 0 bases and J gave up 5 bases, with 14 bases separating them. This CDR3 has 16 residues. In nucleotides, the CDR3 is TGTGCCAGCAGCTTAGATCTGGCAGGGGGGGACAATGAGCAGTTCTTC. Translation gives CASSLDLAGGDNEQFF.

This chain links TRBV29-1 with TRBJ2-7; TRBD2 is a possible D gene (6 bases). Trimming removed 7 bases at V and 4 bases at J, with 14 bases between. The CDR3 sequence is 12 residues long. CDR1 SQVTM and CDR2 ANQGSEA come from the germline V gene. For the CDR3, the DNA is TGCAGCGGGCGGGACTTGAAGTACGAGCAGTACTTC. It translates to CSGRDLKYEQYF.

This sequence joins TRBV6-5 and TRBJ2-7, with D unclear. Trimming shortened V by 7 bases and J by 8 bases, and 21 bases separated the two germline ends. The germline CDR1 and CDR2 sequences are MNHEY and SVGAGI. This CDR3 spans 14 amino acids. The CDR3 sequence is CASTTNVGTGQQYF. The CDR3 bases are TGTGCCAGCACTACCAATGTCGGAACGGGCCAGCAGTACTTC.

The rearrangement links TRBV7-9 to TRBJ1-4; possible D gene TRBD1, 6 bases. V lost 5 bases and J lost 10, with 20 bases in between. This CDR3 has 15 residues. The V gene's germline CDR1 is SEHNR and CDR2 FQNEAQ (reference sequence). CDR3 amino acids: CASSITGTTIGKLFF. As DNA, the CDR3 is TGTGCCAGCAGCATCACAGGGACTACGATTGGAAAACTGTTTTTT.

This chain joins TRBV11-2 and TRBJ2-3; maybe TRBD1 (6 bases). CDR3 length: 13 amino acids. Germline CDR1 SGHAT, CDR2 FQNNGV. The germline V and J ends were trimmed by 4 bases and 6 bases, with 11 bases remaining between them. CDR3 nucleotide sequence: TGTGCCAGCAGCTGGACAGAGCGGGATACGCAGTATTTT. This gives the protein CASSWTERDTQYF.

The chain has TRBV6-1 and TRBJ2-3, with D possibly TRBD2 on 6 matching bases. There are 14 residues in the CDR3. Germline CDR1 and CDR2: MNHNS and SASEGT. V was pared by 6 bases and J by 5 bases, with 15 bases between. This chain's CDR3 is CASRQRAGGDTQYF. CDR3 bases: TGTGCCAGCAGACAGCGGGCCGGGGGAGATACGCAGTATTTT.

J is TRBJ2-3 and V is TRBV12-5; D call uncertain. The CDR3 is 14 residues long. V lost 6 bases, J lost 1 base, and 11 bases lay in between. Per the germline V gene, CDR1 is LGHNT and CDR2 is FRNRAP. The CDR3 sequence: CASGTGSRTDTQYF. Here the CDR3 DNA reads TGTGCTAGTGGCACCGGGTCGCGCACAGATACGCAGTATTTT.

The chain carries TRBV6-5 and TRBJ2-5; D perhaps matches TRBD2 (6 bases). Looked up from germline, CDR1 is MNHEY and CDR2 is SVGAGI. The CDR3 spans 13 residues. Trimming cost V 6 bases and J 4 bases, with 12 bases left between them. The CDR3 sequence is CASSRESGETQYF. The CDR3 DNA is TGTGCCAGCAGCCGGGAGTCTGGAGAGACCCAGTACTTC.

The chain recombines TRBV25-1 with TRBJ2-1, with 12 bases matching TRBD2. Germline-derived CDR1 and CDR2 are MGHDK and SYGVNS. The CDR3 totals 13 residues. The V segment lost 9 bases and the J segment 6 bases; nucleotides outside the gene matches: 3. The CDR3 sequence: CASRLAGVNEQFF. The CDR3 DNA sequence: TGTGCCAGTAGACTAGCGGGAGTCAATGAGCAGTTCTTC.

This clone came up once. The rearrangement uses TRBV6-6 and TRBJ2-3; 15 bases are a match to TRBD2. The germline V gene encodes CDR1 MNHNY and CDR2 SVGAGI (reference sequence). CDR3 length: 16 residues. Losses at the gene ends were 5 bases for V and 2 bases for J; bases not matched to a gene: 2. The CDR3 DNA sequence: TGTGCCAGCAGTGGGACTAGCGGGAGGTTCACAGATACGCAGTATTTT. Amino acid sequence: CASSGTSGRFTDTQYF.